A selection of T cell receptor beta chains follows, all from one sample in a study of T cells in Graves' hyperthyroidism and ophthalmopathy. TCRdb re-analysed the multiplex PCR reads in MiXCR, keeping a single row per CDR3 protein. The data show roughly 800,000 distinct CDR3 sequences, roughly 40% seen once. The sample comprised blood. The source of these receptors is a man younger than 35 with Graves' hyperthyroidism. Both conserved end residues are part of each CDR3. D genes are given only for firm matches. Not every row has a clone size; where given, it reads once, few, many or a size class.

cdr3_aa	cdr3_nt	cdr3_length	clone_size	j_call	v_call	d_call
CASSYSTEAQETQYF	TGTGCCAGCAGTTACTCGACTGAGGCCCAAGAGACCCAGTACTTC	15	-	TRBJ2-5	TRBV6-6	-
CATSDSTAPREQYF	TGTGCCACCAGTGATTCCACGGCCCCCCGGGAGCAGTACTTC	14	many	TRBJ2-7	TRBV24-1	-
CASSLRALTYGYTF	TGTGCCAGCAGTCTCCGGGCTTTAACGTATGGCTACACCTTC	14	-	TRBJ1-2	TRBV12-3/TRBV12-4	-
CAVTSGSYEQYF	TGTGCCGTGACTAGCGGCTCCTACGAGCAGTACTTC	12	-	TRBJ2-7	TRBV6-1	TRBD2
CASSLGGTSGELFF	TGTGCCAGCAGCTTGGGGGGCACGAGCGGGGAGCTGTTTTTT	14	-	TRBJ2-2	TRBV5-6	-
CASSPAVGSYEQYF	TGTGCCAGCAGCCCCGCCGTGGGCTCCTACGAGCAGTACTTC	14	many	TRBJ2-7	TRBV7-6	-
CAVGNSGANVLTF	TGTGCCGTCGGTAACTCTGGGGCCAACGTCCTGACTTTC	13	many	TRBJ2-6	TRBV10-3	-
CASSLGLSPGELFF	TGTGCCAGCAGCTTAGGACTCTCCCCCGGGGAGCTGTTTTTT	14	many	TRBJ2-2	TRBV7-8	-
CASNLAEGNSPLHF	TGTGCCAGCAATTTAGCTGAGGGCAATTCACCCCTCCACTTT	14	many	TRBJ1-6	TRBV2	-
CAGSLVMNTEAFF	TGTGCCGGCAGTTTAGTGATGAACACTGAAGCTTTCTTT	13	-	TRBJ1-1	TRBV12-3/TRBV12-4	-
CASSPRGTGGSPLHF	TGTGCCAGCAGCCCCCGCGGGACAGGGGGTTCACCCCTCCACTTT	15	few	TRBJ1-6	TRBV7-2	TRBD1
CAISRTGEDGYTF	TGTGCCATCAGTCGGACAGGGGAAGATGGCTACACCTTC	13	-	TRBJ1-2	TRBV10-3	TRBD1
CASRLDIEMNTEAFF	TGTGCCAGCAGGCTGGATATAGAAATGAACACTGAAGCTTTCTTT	15	few	TRBJ1-1	TRBV7-9	-
CANSWGTGNTIYF	TGTGCCAACTCTTGGGGAACTGGAAACACCATATATTTT	13	-	TRBJ1-3	TRBV12-3/TRBV12-4	-
CASARVTDTQYF	TGTGCCAGCGCGCGGGTCACAGATACGCAGTATTTT	12	-	TRBJ2-3	TRBV7-2	-
CASSSRVGDQPQHF	TGTGCCAGCAGTTCCAGGGTCGGCGATCAGCCCCAGCATTTT	14	-	TRBJ1-5	TRBV10-3	-
CASSVDDRAYEQYF	TGTGCCAGCAGCGTAGACGACAGGGCCTACGAGCAGTACTTC	14	few	TRBJ2-7	TRBV9	TRBD1
CSVGRQGGYGYTF	TGCAGCGTTGGCCGACAGGGCGGCTATGGCTACACCTTC	13	-	TRBJ1-2	TRBV29-1	TRBD1
CASSLDPSGAYEQYF	TGTGCCAGCAGCTTAGACCCTAGCGGAGCCTACGAGCAGTACTTC	15	many	TRBJ2-7	TRBV7-6	TRBD2
CASSYSIAGGPYEQYF	TGTGCCAGCAGTTACTCGATTGCGGGGGGGCCCTACGAGCAGTACTTC	16	few	TRBJ2-7	TRBV7-8	TRBD2
CSVGSASSYEQYF	TGCAGCGTTGGGTCTGCTAGCTCCTACGAGCAGTACTTC	13	many	TRBJ2-7	TRBV29-1	-
CSASGGGGAHYEQYF	TGCAGTGCTAGTGGTGGCGGGGGGGCCCACTACGAGCAGTACTTC	15	-	TRBJ2-7	TRBV20-1	TRBD2
CASSTWAGSQHF	TGTGCCAGCAGTACCTGGGCAGGGTCCCAGCATTTT	12	few	TRBJ1-5	TRBV2	-
CASSEGPNYGYTF	TGCGCCAGCAGCGAAGGGCCTAACTATGGCTACACCTTC	13	many	TRBJ1-2	TRBV2	-
CSTTGDHEQYF	TGCAGTACTACAGGGGATCACGAGCAGTACTTC	11	few	TRBJ2-7	TRBV20-1	TRBD1
CASSRPGQEFMNTEAFF	TGTGCCAGCAGCCGACCGGGACAGGAATTTATGAACACTGAAGCTTTCTTT	17	-	TRBJ1-1	TRBV7-2	TRBD1
CASRSVGTPSGTQHF	TGTGCCAGTAGGAGCGTAGGGACTCCGAGTGGGACCCAGCATTTT	15	many	TRBJ1-5	TRBV19	-
CASRQWTNTGELFF	TGTGCCAGCAGACAGTGGACTAACACCGGGGAGCTGTTTTTT	14	-	TRBJ2-2	TRBV10-3	-
CASSHVYGGADEKLFF	TGTGCCAGCAGCCACGTTTATGGGGGGGCGGATGAAAAACTGTTTTTT	16	-	TRBJ1-4	TRBV6-6	-
CASSSAKGSPLHF	TGTGCCAGCAGTTCCGCGAAAGGATCGCCCCTCCACTTT	13	many	TRBJ1-6	TRBV12-3/TRBV12-4	-
CASTSGQGNTIYF	TGTGCCAGCACCTCGGGACAGGGAAACACCATATATTTT	13	-	TRBJ1-3	TRBV2	TRBD1